The present entry profiles one TCR beta chain with its context. The antigen remains unidentified. The sample originates from a study of T cell responses to AZD1222 COVID-19 vaccine. Notes on the study in general: It was only after the peak T cell response that any repertoires were sampled.

Repertoires were generated with immunoSEQ multiplex PCR, while TCRdb's copy carries only in-frame clones and drops some. In the table there are 100,000 to 150,000 clones, around 83% of which are singletons. With 0 bases clipped from V and 0 bases from J, the junction kept 12 bases outside the gene matches. Looked up from germline, CDR1 is MGHRA and CDR2 is YSYEKL. CDR3 length: 19 amino acids. The chain links TRBV4-1 to TRBJ2-7, with 9 bases that match TRBD2. The source of this sequence is an adult who received the AZD1222 COVID-19 vaccine. The source was peripheral blood, collected 28 days after the second AZD1222 dose. CDR3 residues: CASSQDPSSGTSLSYEQYF. CDR3 sequence (DNA): TGCGCCAGCAGCCAAGATCCGAGTTCCGGGACTAGCCTCTCCTACGAGCAGTACTTC.